This entry features one T cell receptor beta chain sequence. This entry is derived from a study of blood T cell repertoires in COVID-19. Study as a whole: From the United States, Italy and Spain came samples of acute and convalescent COVID-19. Sources were T cells, B-cell-depleted T cells, or PBMCs; the material itself was cDNA or gDNA.

Original data processing: Scientists estimated how many nucleated cells there were by amplifying reference gene primers. Only in-frame clones appear in the TCRdb table, and some are missing; sequencing was by immunoSEQ multiplex PCR. V and J calls and clone size follow that table, whereas D and trimming were derived from the DNA. The data contain some 31,000 clones, almost 90% of them seen just once; the ten biggest clones take up roughly 13%. Trimming stripped 4 bases from V and 4 bases from J, with 17 bases between. The CDR3 is 15 residues long. The germline V gene has CDR1 SGHKS and CDR2 YYEKEE (reference sequence).

This sequence joins TRBV5-5 and TRBJ1-2, with a weak D call TRBD1 (5 bases). The TCR was taken from a human donor with active COVID-19. The donor label of this sample is uncertain. Source material: peripheral blood. The CDR3 region has the DNA TGTGCCAGCAGCGTGACCGGGACTGCAATCTATGGCTACACCTTC. This encodes CASSVTGTAIYGYTF.